This entry lists 23 T cell receptor beta chains sequenced from one sample in a study of post-analysis software for immune sequencing data (dated by TCRdb to the mid-2010s). The paper as a whole reports these results and caveats: Roughly 5 TRBV segments, including TRBV5-6, TRBV5-1 and TRBV20-1, were significantly more frequent in patients than controls.

The library was made by PCR. The run used an Illumina HiSeq 2500. Unique molecular identifiers were incorporated into TCR beta cDNA libraries to reduce PCR and sequencing biases. TCRdb redid the processing of the public reads, applying fastp at Q25 and MiXCR, and retained in-frame beta chains. Duplicate CDR3 protein sequences are folded into a single record with the most common DNA and genes. This sample has approximately 350,000 distinct CDR3 sequences in its table, and around 37% of those were observed once. The biggest ten clones account for around an eighth of the sample. No antigen has been assigned to these receptors. Sequencing was performed on blood. All receptors derive from a girl aged 10 to 17 with multiple sclerosis.

In its sample, this clonotype was seen a few times. The rearrangement links TRBV4-3 to TRBJ1-1, with D perhaps matching TRBD1 (5 bases). V was clipped by 0 bases and J by 1 base, with 9 bases between them. This CDR3 is 15 amino acids long. The germline CDR1 and CDR2 sequences are LGHNA and YSLEER. The CDR3 spells CASSQDHQGNTEAFF. The CDR3, as DNA: TGCGCCAGCAGCCAAGATCACCAGGGGAACACTGAAGCTTTCTTT.

This chain uses TRBV4-3 with TRBJ2-7; tentative D call: TRBD1 (6 bases). CDR3 length equals 16 residues. Germline CDR1 LGHNA, CDR2 YSLEER. Trimming shortened V by 0 bases and J by 1 base, and 13 bases separated the two germline ends. The CDR3 is CASSQEGAGESYEQYF. The CDR3 DNA is TGCGCCAGCAGCCAAGAAGGGGCAGGGGAGTCCTACGAGCAGTACTTC.

This chain links TRBV7-2 with TRBJ1-5, with D perhaps TRBD1 (5 bases). Trimming pared 1 base from V and 7 bases from J, leaving 8 bases between. The CDR3 loop spans 13 amino acids. Germline V CDR1 and CDR2: SGHTA, FQGNSA. The CDR3: CASSLGGTQPQHF. The CDR3 DNA reads TGTGCCAGCAGCTTAGGAGGGACCCAGCCCCAGCATTTT.

The chain uses TRBV10-2 and TRBJ1-2; D is uncertain. From germline, CDR1 is WSHSY and CDR2 SAAADI. This CDR3 has 11 amino acids. V lost 10 bases and J lost 6, with 12 bases in between. The DNA of the CDR3 is TGCGCCATGGCCCCGGGGAATGGCTACACCTTC. The encoded protein is CAMAPGNGYTF.

This clonotype turned up a few times. The chain employs TRBV9 and TRBJ2-1; D gene unclear. In germline, CDR1 is SGDLS, CDR2 YYNGEE. The ends were cut back, 0 bases at V and 4 bases at J, with 11 bases in the middle. The CDR3 totals 15 residues. CDR3 region: CASSVEGRDYNEQFF. DNA of the CDR3: TGTGCCAGCAGCGTAGAAGGAAGGGATTACAATGAGCAGTTCTTC.

The V call is TRBV7-9, the J call TRBJ2-3; D is uncertain. The V end lost 4 bases, the J end lost 0 bases, and 11 bases lay between the germline ends. This CDR3 comprises 15 residues. Germline CDR1 SEHNR, CDR2 FQNEAQ (reference sequence). The DNA for the CDR3 is TGTGCCAGCAGCTCCAGGAGCCCTAGCACAGATACGCAGTATTTT. It specifies CASSSRSPSTDTQYF. The variable domain in full, completed from reference TRBV7-9 and TRBJ2-3, reads DTGVSQNPRHKITKRGQNVTFRCDPISEHNRLYWYRQTLGQGPEFLTYFQNEAQLEKSRLLSDRFSAERPKGSFSTLEIQRTEQGDSAMYLCASSSRSPSTDTQYFGPGTRLTVL.

The chain links TRBV5-1 to TRBJ2-7; D possibly uses TRBD1 or TRBD2 (5 bases each). CDR1 SGHRS and CDR2 YFSETQ come from the germline V gene. The CDR3 extends over 15 amino acids. The V gene lost 2 bases and the J gene lost 2 bases, with 14 bases spanning the gap. CDR3 DNA: TGCGCCAGCAGCTTCAGCCGGGACGGGACCTACGAGCAGTACTTC. It specifies CASSFSRDGTYEQYF.

This clonotype was found a few times. The chain is built from TRBV6-6 and TRBJ2-1; either TRBD1 or TRBD2 may supply D (6 bases each). Trimming pared 5 bases from V and 3 bases from J, leaving 14 bases between. The CDR3 contains 15 residues. CDR1 and CDR2 from the germline V gene are MNHNY and SVGAGI (reference sequence). CDR3 sequence: CASSAEGGNYNEQFF. CDR3 sequence (DNA): TGTGCCAGCAGTGCCGAGGGGGGTAACTACAATGAGCAGTTCTTC.

This clonotype was detected a few times. The rearrangement uses TRBV20-1 and TRBJ1-6; D unresolved. This CDR3 spans 13 amino acids. Per germline, CDR1 DFQATT and CDR2 SNEGSKA (reference sequence). Trimming took 5 bases from V and 6 from J, leaving 11 bases between them. The CDR3 DNA sequence: TGCAGTGCTCGCGAGGTTCCTAATTCACCCCTCCACTTT. Residues: CSAREVPNSPLHF.

The CDR3 DNA is TGTGCCAGCAGTTTGGTCGGACAGGGGGTCAATGGCTACACCTTC. Residues: CASSLVGQGVNGYTF. This sequence joins TRBV12-3 or TRBV12-4 and TRBJ1-2; TRBD1 agrees at 10 bases. V lost 3 bases to trimming and J lost 6 bases; unmatched junction nucleotides: 7. This CDR3 comprises 15 residues.

This clonotype was seen only a few times. The chain has TRBV29-1 and TRBJ2-7, with 8 bases lining up with TRBD1. Per germline, CDR1 SQVTM and CDR2 ANQGSEA. Trimming removed 0 bases from V and 3 bases from J; junction bases left unmatched: 10. This CDR3 is built from 16 residues. The chain's CDR3 is CSVEEFGQGKDYEQYF. The CDR3 region has the DNA TGCAGCGTTGAAGAATTCGGACAGGGAAAGGACTACGAGCAGTACTTC.

The rearrangement uses TRBV7-3 and TRBJ2-1, with a possible D match to TRBD1 (5 bases). The germline V gene encodes CDR1 SGHTA and CDR2 FQGTGA. V gave up 2 bases and J gave up 2 bases, with 10 bases separating them. This CDR3 contains 15 residues. The CDR3 spells CASSLVLGAYNEQFF. Here the CDR3 DNA reads TGTGCCAGCAGCTTAGTATTAGGGGCCTACAATGAGCAGTTCTTC.

The chain is built from TRBV7-2 and TRBJ1-5, with D perhaps matching TRBD1 (5 bases). The CDR3 extends over 15 amino acids. Germline V CDR1 and CDR2: SGHTA, FQGNSA. Deletions cut 1 base from V and 1 base from J, with 8 bases between. In DNA form, the CDR3 reads TGTGCCAGCAGCTTAGACAGGAACAGCAATCAGCCCCAGCATTTT. Protein product: CASSLDRNSNQPQHF.

The chain is built from TRBV5-1 and TRBJ1-6; D remains ambiguous. V gave up 0 bases and J gave up 9 bases, with 13 bases separating them. CDR1 is SGHRS and CDR2 is YFSETQ in the germline V gene. This CDR3 is built from 15 residues. In DNA, the CDR3 is TGCGCCAGCAGCTTGGACGGGAGTCGGGGTTCACCCCTCCACTTT. Translating gives CASSLDGSRGSPLHF.

The CDR3 sequence is CASRQGTEPSYEQYF. The CDR3 coding sequence is TGTGCCAGCAGACAGGGGACAGAGCCCTCCTACGAGCAGTACTTC. The gene calls are TRBV12-3 or TRBV12-4 and TRBJ2-7, with 7 nucleotides matching TRBD1. This CDR3 has 15 residues. With 6 bases clipped from V and 0 bases from J, the junction kept 8 bases outside the gene matches.

This clonotype was observed a few times. This chain joins TRBV29-1 and TRBJ1-2, with D possibly being TRBD1 (5 bases). Deletions cut 7 bases from V and 5 bases from J, with 17 bases between. This CDR3 has 13 amino acids. CDR1 SQVTM and CDR2 ANQGSEA come from the germline V gene. CDR3 coding DNA: TGCAGCGGGCAGGGCATTTCGTCGTATGGCTACACCTTC. It is translated as CSGQGISSYGYTF.

This clonotype was counted a few times. The genes are TRBV18 and TRBJ2-5; D is possibly TRBD1 or TRBD2 (5 bases each). Between the trimmed V and J ends, which lost 2 bases and 5 bases, there was a span of 12 bases. The germline V gene has CDR1 KGHSH and CDR2 LQKENI. CDR3 size: 14 residues. CDR3 nucleotides: TGTGCCAGCTCACCAAACCCAGGGACGGAGACCCAGTACTTC. Protein sequence: CASSPNPGTETQYF.

This clonotype turned up a few times. The chain's CDR3 is CASSLSGQSEKLFF. CDR3 bases: TGTGCCAGCAGTCTATCGGGACAGTCTGAAAAACTGTTTTTT. The V and J genes are TRBV4-2 and TRBJ1-4; 7 nucleotides line up with TRBD1. The CDR3 is 14 residues long. Germline assignment: CDR1 LGHNA and CDR2 YNFKEQ. V was pared by 6 bases and J by 7 bases, with 8 bases of the junction left unmatched.

This clonotype occurred a few times. The rearrangement links TRBV21-1 to TRBJ2-3; the table calls TRBD1, which could not be checked here. TRBV21-1 is a known pseudogene. The CDR3 has 15 amino acids. CDR3 in amino acids: CASSKPQTRTDTQYF. In DNA form, the CDR3 reads TGTGCCAGCAGCAAGCCCCAGACTAGGACAGATACGCAGTATTTT.

This clonotype was counted a few times. CDR3 loop: CASTTVNTEAFF. In DNA form, the CDR3 reads TGTGCCAGTACCACAGTGAACACTGAAGCTTTCTTT. The chain couples TRBV28 to TRBJ1-1, with D unresolved. The CDR3 runs 12 residues. Germline V gene lookup returns CDR1 MDHEN and CDR2 SYDVKM. V shed 9 bases and J shed 0 bases, with 8 bases lying between them.

As to this clonotype: A much larger clone differs from this one at a single base, so this may be a read error. This chain joins TRBV5-6 and TRBJ1-1, with D perhaps matching TRBD1 (6 bases). Germline-derived CDR1 and CDR2 are SGHDT and YYEEEE. The germline V and J ends were trimmed by 3 bases and 1 base, with 10 bases remaining between them. This CDR3 contains 14 residues. In nucleotides, the CDR3 is TGTGCCAGCAGCTGGCAGGGGCCGAACACTGAAGCTTTCTTT. Amino acids: CASSWQGPNTEAFF.

This chain uses TRBV12-3 or TRBV12-4 with TRBJ2-3, with 7 nucleotides matching TRBD1. The CDR3 runs to 14 residues. Unmatched junction bases numbered 6, after V lost 3 bases and J lost 6 bases. The CDR3 region is CASSFPGGWDTQYF. The CDR3 DNA sequence: TGTGCCAGCAGTTTCCCAGGGGGTTGGGATACGCAGTATTTT.

The rearrangement links TRBV5-1 to TRBJ2-3; 7 positions match TRBD1. The CDR3 is 14 residues long. The V gene end was trimmed by 0 bases and the J gene end by 8 bases; junction bases not matched to a gene: 6. CDR1 is SGHRS and CDR2 is YFSETQ in the germline V gene. The CDR3 sequence is CASSLGQGPGTQYF. The DNA of the CDR3 is TGCGCCAGCAGCTTGGGACAGGGACCGGGTACGCAGTATTTT.